This TCR beta chain was found in a study of blood T cell repertoires in COVID-19. Clones were sequenced by immunoSEQ multiplex PCR, and TCRdb holds only the in-frame ones, with some missing. The sample records approximately 210,000 clones, 70% to 90% being singletons. The trim removed 5 bases at V and 2 bases at J, leaving 8 bases unmatched. Germline V gene lookup returns CDR1 SEHNR and CDR2 FQNEAQ (reference sequence). The CDR3 is made up of 16 amino acids. J is TRBJ1-2 and V is TRBV7-9, with TRBD1 identical over 10 bases. Sequencing was done on a sample of peripheral blood. The source of this sequence is a woman in her forties with acute or convalescent COVID-19. The CDR3 DNA is TGTGCCAGCAGCCCCCGGGACAGGGGAACAAACTATGGCTACACCTTC. It is translated as CASSPRDRGTNYGYTF.